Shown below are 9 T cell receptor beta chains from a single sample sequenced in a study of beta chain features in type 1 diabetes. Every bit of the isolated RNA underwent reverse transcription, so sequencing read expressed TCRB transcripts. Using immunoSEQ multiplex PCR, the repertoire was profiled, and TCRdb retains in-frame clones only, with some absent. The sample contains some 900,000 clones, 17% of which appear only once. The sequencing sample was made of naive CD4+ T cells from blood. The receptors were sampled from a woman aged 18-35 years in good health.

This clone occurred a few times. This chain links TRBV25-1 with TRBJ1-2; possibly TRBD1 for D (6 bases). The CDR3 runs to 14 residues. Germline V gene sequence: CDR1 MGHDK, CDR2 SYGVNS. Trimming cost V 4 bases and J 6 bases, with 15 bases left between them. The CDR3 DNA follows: TGTGCCAGCAGTGGGGGGATTACAGGGAATGGCTACACCTTC. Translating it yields CASSGGITGNGYTF.

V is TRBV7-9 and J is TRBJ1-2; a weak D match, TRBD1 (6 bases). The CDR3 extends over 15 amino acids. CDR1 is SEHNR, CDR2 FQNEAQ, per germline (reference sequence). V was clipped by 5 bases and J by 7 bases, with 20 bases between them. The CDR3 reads CASSLGYGQIGGYTF. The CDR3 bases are TGTGCCAGCAGCCTAGGATACGGACAGATCGGTGGCTACACCTTC.

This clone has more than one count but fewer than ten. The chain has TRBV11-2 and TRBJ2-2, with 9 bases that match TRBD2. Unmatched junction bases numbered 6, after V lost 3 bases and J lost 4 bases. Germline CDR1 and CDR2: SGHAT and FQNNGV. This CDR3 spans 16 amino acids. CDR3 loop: CASSFSPGLATGELFF. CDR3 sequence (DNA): TGTGCCAGCAGCTTCTCTCCGGGACTAGCCACCGGGGAGCTGTTTTTT.

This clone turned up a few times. CDR3 residues: CASRSSSGGAGELFF. In DNA form, the CDR3 reads TGTGCCAGCAGGTCTTCTAGCGGCGGGGCCGGGGAGCTGTTTTTT. The chain has TRBV28 and TRBJ2-2, with 7 positions matching TRBD2. Germline lookup yields CDR1 MDHEN and CDR2 SYDVKM. V shed 6 bases, J shed 6 bases, and the junction held 10 bases outside the gene matches. The CDR3 is made up of 15 amino acids. Combining the CDR3 with reference TRBV28 and TRBJ2-2 gives the whole variable domain DVKVTQSSRYLVKRTGEKVFLECVQDMDHENMFWYRQDPGLGLRLIYFSYDVKMKEKGDIPEGYSVSREKKERFSLILESASTNQTSMYLCASRSSSGGAGELFFGEGSRLTVL.

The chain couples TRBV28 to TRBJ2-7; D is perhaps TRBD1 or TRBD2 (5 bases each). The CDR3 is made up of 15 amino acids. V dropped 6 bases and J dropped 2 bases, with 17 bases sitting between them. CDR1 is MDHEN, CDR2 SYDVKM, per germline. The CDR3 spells CASRRRDGATYEQYF. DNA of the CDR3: TGTGCCAGCAGACGCCGGGACGGCGCCACCTACGAGCAGTACTTC. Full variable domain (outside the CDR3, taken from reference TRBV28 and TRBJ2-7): DVKVTQSSRYLVKRTGEKVFLECVQDMDHENMFWYRQDPGLGLRLIYFSYDVKMKEKGDIPEGYSVSREKKERFSLILESASTNQTSMYLCASRRRDGATYEQYFGPGTRLTVT.

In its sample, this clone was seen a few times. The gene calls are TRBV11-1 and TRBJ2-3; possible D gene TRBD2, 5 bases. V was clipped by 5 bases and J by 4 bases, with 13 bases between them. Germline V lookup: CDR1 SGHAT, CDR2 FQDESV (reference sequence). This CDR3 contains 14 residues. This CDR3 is CASSRLSGADTQYF. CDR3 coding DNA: TGTGCCAGCAGCCGACTAAGCGGAGCAGATACGCAGTATTTT. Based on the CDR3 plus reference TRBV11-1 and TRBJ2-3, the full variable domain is EAEVAQSPRYKITEKSQAVAFWCDPISGHATLYWYRQILGQGPELLVQFQDESVVDDSQLPKDRFSAERLKGVDSTLKIQPAELGDSAMYLCASSRLSGADTQYFGPGTRLTVL.

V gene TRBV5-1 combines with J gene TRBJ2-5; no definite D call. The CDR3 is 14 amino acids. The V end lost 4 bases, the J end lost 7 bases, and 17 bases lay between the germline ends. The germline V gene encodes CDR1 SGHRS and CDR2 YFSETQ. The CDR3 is CASSAGRPTATQYF. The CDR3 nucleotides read TGCGCCAGCAGCGCTGGTCGCCCGACGGCGACCCAGTACTTC.

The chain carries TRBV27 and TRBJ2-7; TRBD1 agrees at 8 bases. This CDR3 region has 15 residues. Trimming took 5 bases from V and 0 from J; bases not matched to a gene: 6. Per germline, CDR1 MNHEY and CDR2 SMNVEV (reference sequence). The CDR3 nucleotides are TGTGCCAGCAGTGCTACAGGGGGGCTCTCCTACGAGCAGTACTTC. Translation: CASSATGGLSYEQYF.

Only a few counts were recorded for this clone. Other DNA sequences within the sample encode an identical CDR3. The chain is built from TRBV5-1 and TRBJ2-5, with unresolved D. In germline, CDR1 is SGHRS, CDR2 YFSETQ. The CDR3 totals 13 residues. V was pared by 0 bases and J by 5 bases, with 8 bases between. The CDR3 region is CASSLGLGETQYF. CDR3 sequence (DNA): TGCGCCAGCAGCTTGGGTCTGGGGGAGACCCAGTACTTC.